A single sample gave rise to the 17 T cell receptor beta chains below, sequenced in a study of blood T cell repertoires in COVID-19. The repertoire was sequenced with immunoSEQ multiplex PCR; TCRdb's copy has only in-frame clones and lacks some. This table has around 300,000 clones, 91% appearing once. The sequencing sample was made of peripheral blood. Every receptor here comes from a young woman with COVID-19, enrolled during active disease.

The chain recombines TRBV28 with TRBJ2-2, with TRBD1 matching over 12 bases. V dropped 4 bases and J dropped 7; count of bases not matched to a gene: 4. CDR1 MDHEN and CDR2 SYDVKM come from the germline V gene. The length of the CDR3 is 15 residues. The CDR3 sequence: CASSSGQGAFGELFF. CDR3 in DNA: TGTGCCAGCAGTTCGGGACAGGGGGCTTTCGGGGAGCTGTTTTTT.

V and J are TRBV3-1 (or the pseudogene TRBV3-2) and TRBJ1-1; the D is unclear. Looked up from germline, CDR1 is LGHDT and CDR2 is YNNKEL (reference sequence). The CDR3 is 13 amino acids. The V and J ends lost 3 bases and 8 bases respectively, with 13 bases between them. DNA for the CDR3: TGTGCCAGCAGCCAGGCAGGTCTGACGGAAGCTTTCTTT. Translating gives CASSQAGLTEAFF.

The rearrangement links TRBV5-4 to TRBJ1-1, with D maybe TRBD1 (5 bases). V lost 4 bases and J lost 2, with 15 bases in between. The CDR3 consists of 15 residues. The germline V gene encodes CDR1 SGHNT and CDR2 YYREEE (reference sequence). The CDR3 DNA reads TGTGCCAGCAGCAGAGCCGGGACTGGAAACACTGAAGCTTTCTTT. Protein sequence: CASSRAGTGNTEAFF.

This chain connects TRBV19 to TRBJ2-1, with D perhaps matching TRBD2 (6 bases). V was cut by 4 bases and J by 0 bases, with 25 bases left in between. Germline V CDR1 and CDR2: LNHDA, SQIVND (reference sequence). This CDR3 has 20 residues. CDR3 sequence (DNA): TGTGCCAGTAGTACCGCCGGCGGAGTTAGCGGAACTAGCTCCTACAATGAGCAGTTCTTC. Protein: CASSTAGGVSGTSSYNEQFF.

This sequence joins TRBV6-5 and TRBJ2-2; 9 bases map to TRBD1. CDR1 is MNHEY, CDR2 SVGAGI, per germline. With 6 bases clipped from V and 7 bases from J, the junction kept 9 bases outside the gene matches. The CDR3 consists of 15 residues. The CDR3 DNA reads as TGTGCCAGCAGAGACAACAGGGGGCCTAACGGGGAGCTGTTTTTT. Its protein product is CASRDNRGPNGELFF.

This clone was detected once. CDR3 protein: CASSRGTSGTNEQFF. The CDR3 DNA reads TGTGCCAGCAGTAGGGGGACTAGCGGGACCAATGAGCAGTTCTTC. The chain couples TRBV6-5 to TRBJ2-1; 13 nucleotides match TRBD2. The V segment lost 5 bases and the J segment 6 bases; nucleotides outside the gene matches: 4. Germline loops: CDR1 MNHEY, CDR2 SVGAGI. The CDR3 loop spans 15 amino acids.

The chain links TRBV7-2 to TRBJ2-1; 7 nucleotides align to TRBD1. The CDR3 is made up of 14 amino acids. The germline gives CDR1 SGHTA, CDR2 FQGNSA. With 6 bases clipped from V and 10 bases from J, the junction kept 12 bases outside the gene matches. The CDR3 region is CASSLTTGDREQFF. CDR3 nucleotide sequence: TGTGCCAGCAGTCTTACTACAGGGGATAGAGAGCAGTTCTTC.

The table lists this clone with a count of one. The CDR3 reads CASSQDWRNQETQYF. The CDR3 nucleotides are TGTGCCAGCAGCCAAGATTGGCGGAACCAAGAGACCCAGTACTTC. The rearrangement uses TRBV4-2 and TRBJ2-5; D unclear. The V gene lost 0 bases and the J gene lost 0 bases, with 8 bases spanning the gap. Germline V gene lookup returns CDR1 LGHNA and CDR2 YNFKEQ. The CDR3 has 15 amino acids.

The chain combines TRBV7-6 with TRBJ2-3; D uncertain. The CDR3 loop spans 14 amino acids. With 5 bases removed from V and 4 bases from J, the gap between germline ends came to 13 bases. Looked up from germline, CDR1 is SGHVS and CDR2 is FNYEAQ. CDR3 nucleotides: TGTGCCAGCAGCCCCCATGAGGCCTCAGATACGCAGTATTTT. It specifies CASSPHEASDTQYF.

The chain is built from TRBV6-4 and TRBJ1-6; D gene uncertain. Germline V gene sequence: CDR1 MRHNA, CDR2 SNTAGT. Trimming stripped 3 bases from V and 9 bases from J, with 12 bases between. CDR3 size: 14 residues. The CDR3 here is CASSEGSERSPLHF. The DNA for the CDR3 is TGTGCCAGCAGTGAGGGTTCCGAGCGTTCACCCCTCCACTTT.

The V and J genes are TRBV7-6 and TRBJ2-2; D is unclear. The CDR3 is 15 amino acids. In germline, CDR1 is SGHVS, CDR2 FNYEAQ. The V end lost 4 bases, the J end lost 0 bases, and 9 bases lay between the germline ends. The chain's CDR3 is CASSSRLANTGELFF. The CDR3 nucleotides read TGTGCCAGCAGCTCCCGACTGGCGAACACCGGGGAGCTGTTTTTT.

The chain links TRBV5-6 to TRBJ1-2, with a weak D call TRBD1 (5 bases). Per germline, CDR1 SGHDT and CDR2 YYEEEE. Trimming left V 3 bases short and J 3 bases short, with 9 bases between. CDR3 length equals 13 residues. The CDR3 DNA reads as TGTGCCAGCAGCTCTGGAGGGGACTATGGCTACACCTTC. Amino acid sequence: CASSSGGDYGYTF.

J is TRBJ2-4 and V is TRBV23-1; maybe TRBD2 (5 bases). TRBV23-1 is identified as an open reading frame with a role that is uncertain. The CDR3 length is 16 residues. V gave up 3 bases and J gave up 1 base, with 13 bases separating them. CDR3 region: CASSHPGCLAKNIQYF. The CDR3 bases are TGCGCCAGCAGTCATCCGGGGTGTCTGGCCAAAAACATTCAGTACTTC.

The chain combines TRBV6-5 with TRBJ2-1; D ambiguous. The germline CDR1 and CDR2 sequences are MNHEY and SVGAGI. The CDR3 sequence is 11 residues long. V was shortened by 1 base and J by 8 bases, with 3 bases between the two germline ends. The CDR3, as DNA: TGTGCCAGCAGTTACTTCGATGAGCAGTTCTTC. Residues: CASSYFDEQFF.

V gene TRBV7-9 combines with J gene TRBJ1-6, with 7 bases fitting TRBD1. The length of the CDR3 is 14 residues. Germline V lookup: CDR1 SEHNR, CDR2 FQNEAQ (reference sequence). Unmatched junction bases numbered 5, after V lost 6 bases and J lost 6 bases. CDR3 region: CASRGTETNSPLHF. The CDR3 nucleotides are TGTGCCAGCAGAGGGACAGAGACTAATTCACCCCTCCACTTT.

V and J are TRBV28 and TRBJ1-1; D uncertain. With 5 bases removed from V and 1 base from J, the gap between germline ends came to 8 bases. CDR1 and CDR2 (germline): MDHEN, SYDVKM. CDR3 length equals 13 residues. CDR3 coding DNA: TGTGCCAGCAGTGGAGCCCCGAACACTGAAGCTTTCTTT. Its translation is CASSGAPNTEAFF.

V is TRBV25-1 and J is TRBJ1-2; 9 bases fit TRBD1. Germline values: CDR1 MGHDK, CDR2 SYGVNS. There are 14 residues in the CDR3. The trim removed 2 bases at V and 8 bases at J, leaving 6 bases unmatched. The CDR3 loop is CASSERGDRDGYTF. The CDR3 nucleotides are TGTGCCAGCAGTGAAAGGGGGGACAGGGACGGCTACACCTTC.